This T cell receptor beta chain was observed in a study of blood T cell repertoires in COVID-19. Study-wide background: Samples of COVID-19 (acute and convalescent) were obtained from the United States, Italy and Spain.

This CDR3 is 15 amino acids long. CDR1 is SGHRS and CDR2 is YFSETQ in the germline V gene. V lost 0 bases, J lost 6 bases, and 14 bases lay in between. Patients from Seattle were sampled longitudinally, starting during active infection. In the authors' methods: Reference gene primer amplification yielded estimated nucleated cell counts. Profiled with immunoSEQ multiplex PCR; TCRdb holds only in-frame clones, not every one. From that table come the V and J calls and clone size; the DNA was used to work out D and trimming. The sample carries 150,000 to 200,000 clones, over 80% recorded once. The TCR sequence derives from a man in his 60s with COVID-19, enrolled during active disease. The material sequenced was peripheral blood. The chain joins TRBV5-1 to TRBJ2-3; TRBD1 might be the D (6 bases). CDR3 bases: TGCGCCAGCAGCTTGGGAATAGCAGGGGCGGATACGCAGTATTTT. Protein: CASSLGIAGADTQYF.